The rows below give T cell receptor beta chains drawn from one sample of a study of radiation and T cells in renal cell carcinoma. Some clones are missing from TCRdb's copy, which holds only in-frame ones; the method was immunoSEQ multiplex PCR. The table has about 43,000 clones, 70% to 85% seen once; the top ten hold around 26%. The sequenced sample was blood, obtained from a patient whose treatment included radiotherapy and nephrectomy. Receptors originate from a woman in her 70s with renal cell carcinoma. The CDR3 runs from the conserved cysteine through the conserved F or W. D genes are given only for firm matches. Part of the rows lack a size; the others show once, few, many or a class for expanded clones.

TGTGCCAGCAGCTTAGCCAAGGGATACGAGCAGTACTTC CASSLAKGYEQYF . TRBJ2-7 TRBV7-9 few
TGTGCCAGCCCCGGACAGTACTATGGCTACACCTTC CASPGQYYGYTF . TRBJ1-2 TRBV7-9 once
TGTGCCAGCAGTGAAGGGACCCTCCTGGGGGGCTACACCTTC CASSEGTLLGGYTF . TRBJ1-2 TRBV2 .
TGTGCCAGCAGCTTTAATCAGCCCCAGCATTTT CASSFNQPQHF . TRBJ1-5 TRBV6-1 .
TGCGCCAGCAGCCCGACAGGCGGTGTGGAGACCCAGTACTTC CASSPTGGVETQYF . TRBJ2-5 TRBV4-1 .
TGTGCCAGCGGAGGGCGAGCGGGGGACTCCTGGACCCAGTACTTC CASGGRAGDSWTQYF TRBD2 TRBJ2-5 TRBV2 .
TGTGCCAGCAGCGTACTGGGACTAGCGAGTTCCTATGAGCAGTTCTTC CASSVLGLASSYEQFF TRBD2 TRBJ2-1 TRBV9 .
TGTGCCAGTAGTATAGCTCCGGTGTGCTTAGATACGCAGTATTTT CASSIAPVCLDTQYF . TRBJ2-3 TRBV19 .
TGTGCCAGCAGTCGCGGGGAGACCCAGTACTTC CASSRGETQYF . TRBJ2-5 TRBV14 .
TGTGCCATCAGTGAGGGGAGGGGAAACACCATATATTTT CAISEGRGNTIYF . TRBJ1-3 TRBV10-3 .
TGTGCCAGCAGGGGGAGGGACACCTACGAGCAGTACTTC CASRGRDTYEQYF . TRBJ2-7 TRBV5-8 .
TGTGCCAGCAGCTTGGGGACGGGGGAGACCCAGTACTTC CASSLGTGETQYF . TRBJ2-5 TRBV5-4 .
TGTGCCAGCAGCCCAGGCACGGGGAGCTCCTACGAGCAGTACTTC CASSPGTGSSYEQYF . TRBJ2-7 TRBV27 .
TGTGCCAGCAGTCTAGCGGGCACAGATACGCAGTATTTT CASSLAGTDTQYF TRBD2 TRBJ2-3 TRBV2 few
TGTGCCAGCAGCTTCAGCAGAAACAATGAGCAGTTCTTC CASSFSRNNEQFF . TRBJ2-1 TRBV7-2 .
TGTGCCAGCAGTTACTCGACGGGGCAATCCTACGAGCAGTACTTC CASSYSTGQSYEQYF . TRBJ2-7 TRBV6-5 once
TGCGCCAGCAGCCCCACGCGGGCCCTCGTCGGGGAGCTGTTTTTT CASSPTRALVGELFF . TRBJ2-2 TRBV10-1 .
TGTGCCAGCAGCCCCAGGGGTGAGACCCAGTACTTC CASSPRGETQYF . TRBJ2-5 TRBV11-2 once
TGTGCCAGCAGCCCTGGGGGACTAGCGGGAACCGGGGCCCAGTACTTC CASSPGGLAGTGAQYF TRBD2 TRBJ2-5 TRBV5-4 .
TGTGCCAGCAGCTTGGCCGACGGTGAAGCTTTCTTT CASSLADGEAFF . TRBJ1-1 TRBV11-3 few
TGCAGCGTTGAATCCAGGGTGGTTGGGTATGAGCAGTTCTTC CSVESRVVGYEQFF . TRBJ2-1 TRBV29-1 .
TGTGCCAGCACTCGACAGGGAGTGGGTCGCGAGCAGTACTTC CASTRQGVGREQYF TRBD1 TRBJ2-7 TRBV6-1 .
TGTGCCAGCAGTCGCCAACAGGGGGCGAACGGGGAGCTGTTTTTT CASSRQQGANGELFF TRBD1 TRBJ2-2 TRBV6-1 .
TGTGCCAGCAGCTTATTAGGGGGTAGATTTGGGGAGACCCAGTACTTC CASSLLGGRFGETQYF . TRBJ2-5 TRBV7-8 .
TGTGCCAGCTCACCCGTCAGTGGGGTCGGGGAAAAACTGTTTTTT CASSPVSGVGEKLFF . TRBJ1-4 TRBV18 .
TGTGCCAGCAGCCTCGGACTGACCCCTGAAGCTTTCTTT CASSLGLTPEAFF . TRBJ1-1 TRBV7-9 .
TGCGCCACCAAGCCCGGGGCCTACGAGCAGTACTTC CATKPGAYEQYF . TRBJ2-7 TRBV5-1 .
TGTGCCAGCAGCCATCCCTCGGGCCTAGCGGGAGAGGGTAGGAAGACCCAGTACTTC CASSHPSGLAGEGRKTQYF TRBD2 TRBJ2-5 TRBV14 .